This T cell receptor (beta chain) was sequenced in a study of PD-1 blockade in classical Hodgkin lymphoma. Each patient relapsed following autologous stem cell transplantation, and prior brentuximab vedotin exposure differed. This table comes from immunoSEQ multiplex PCR, and its TCRdb copy is limited to in-frame clones, with some not included. The data show about 20,000 clones, with about four fifths seen just once and roughly 6.4% held by the top ten. The CDR3 totals 17 residues. The germline V and J ends were trimmed by 1 base and 0 bases, with 15 bases remaining between them. The V gene's germline CDR1 is SGHAT and CDR2 FQNNGV.

Sequenced material: peripheral blood mononuclear cells (PBMCs), taken at baseline. The chain employs TRBV11-2 and TRBJ1-1; the D gene is possibly TRBD1 (6 bases). The sequence came from a human donor with classical Hodgkin lymphoma. CDR3 protein: CASSLVGLRDMNTEAFF. For the CDR3, the DNA is TGTGCCAGCAGCTTAGTAGGGTTAAGGGACATGAACACTGAAGCTTTCTTT. Based on the CDR3 plus reference TRBV11-2 and TRBJ1-1, the full variable domain is EAGVAQSPRYKIIEKRQSVAFWCNPISGHATLYWYQQILGQGPKLLIQFQNNGVVDDSQLPKDRFSAERLKGVDSTLKIQPAKLEDSAVYLCASSLVGLRDMNTEAFFGQGTRLTVV.